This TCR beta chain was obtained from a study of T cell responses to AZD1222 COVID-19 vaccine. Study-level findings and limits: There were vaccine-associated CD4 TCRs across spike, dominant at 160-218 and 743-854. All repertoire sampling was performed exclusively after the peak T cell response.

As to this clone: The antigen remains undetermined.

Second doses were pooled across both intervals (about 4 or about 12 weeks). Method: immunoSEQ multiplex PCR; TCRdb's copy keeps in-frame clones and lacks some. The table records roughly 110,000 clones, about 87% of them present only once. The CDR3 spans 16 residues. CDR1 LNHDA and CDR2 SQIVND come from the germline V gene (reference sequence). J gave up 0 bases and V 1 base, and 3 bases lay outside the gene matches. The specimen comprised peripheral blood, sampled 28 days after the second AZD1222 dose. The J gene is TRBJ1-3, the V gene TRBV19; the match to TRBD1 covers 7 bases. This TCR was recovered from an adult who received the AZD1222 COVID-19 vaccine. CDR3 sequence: CASSIATGISGNTIYF. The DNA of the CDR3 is TGTGCCAGTAGTATAGCGACAGGGATCTCTGGAAACACCATATATTTT. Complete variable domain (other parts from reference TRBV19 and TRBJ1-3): DGGITQSPKYLFRKEGQNVTLSCEQNLNHDAMYWYRQDPGQGLRLIYYSQIVNDFQKGDIAEGYSVSREKKESFPLTVTSAQKNPTAFYLCASSIATGISGNTIYFGEGSWLTVV.